This TCR beta chain is drawn from a study of CD8 T cells in ankylosing spondylitis. With 3 bases clipped from V and 6 bases from J, the junction kept 2 bases outside the gene matches. The V gene's germline CDR1 is MNHNS and CDR2 SASEGT. The length of the CDR3 is 14 residues. One entry per CDR3 protein results from TCRdb running MiXCR on the 5' RACE reads. Of roughly 140,000 distinct CDR3 sequences detected, around 45% appear once; the ten largest clones hold nearly 15%. This clonotype was obtained from a male donor with ankylosing spondylitis. This chain connects TRBV6-1 to TRBJ1-4; the match to TRBD1 covers 9 bases. Sequencing was performed on synovial fluid, either unsorted or a sorted T cell fraction (not recorded which). Here the CDR3 DNA reads TGTGCCAGCAGTGATGGGACAGGGCATGAAAAACTGTTTTTT. It encodes CASSDGTGHEKLFF.